The entry below gives a single T cell receptor beta chain sequence along with its context. Its target is not known. A read error may be the cause here, since a much bigger clone is one base away. The source of the sample is a study of HIV-infected patients and healthy controls. Overall study: By the second bleed, viral load was undetectable in most of the 16 patients.

Reverse transcription used about 500 ng RNA and constant-region primers for alpha and beta. Alpha and beta chain libraries were made separately by chain-specific third strand synthesis with multiplexing indices. Two random hexamers, added before amplification and joined, formed each molecule's 12-nucleotide barcode. TCRdb ran MiXCR on the 5' RACE reads and lists one entry per CDR3 protein. The sample has around 4,200 distinct CDR3 sequences; around 30% are singletons. Study observations and caveats: The seeming recovery of the Gini index after therapy in HIV-infected patients vanished in size-matched data. The study did not determine the donors' HLA types.

Antiretroviral therapy had run roughly three months, about 14 weeks, before follow-up blood collection. No cell fractionation was done, so the repertoire covers all unsorted peripheral blood T cells. CDR1 is DFQATT and CDR2 is SNEGSKA in the germline V gene (reference sequence). The CDR3 is made up of 12 amino acids. Sequenced here: blood, sampled during antiretroviral therapy. The chain recombines TRBV20-1 with TRBJ1-5; D gene ambiguous. The clonotype was recovered from an adult with HIV infection. The CDR3 loop is CSAGRDRQPKHF. CDR3 in DNA: TGCAGTGCTGGACGCGATCGTCAGCCCAAGCATTTT.